This T cell receptor (beta chain) was documented in a study of blood T cell repertoires in COVID-19. CDR1 MNHEY and CDR2 SVGAGI come from the germline V gene. Trimming removed 5 bases at V and 2 bases at J, with 8 bases between. The CDR3 has 13 residues. Libraries were prepared by immunoSEQ multiplex PCR; TCRdb keeps only in-frame clonotypes and omits some of them. The sample contains fewer than 300,000 clones, around nine tenths of which appear only once. Sequenced material: peripheral blood. The chain has TRBV6-5 and TRBJ2-3; no firm D call. This sequence originates from a woman aged 40 to 55 who had recovered from COVID-19. The CDR3 DNA reads as TGTGCCAGCAGTCCAGGCTTCACAGATACGCAGTATTTT. Its protein is CASSPGFTDTQYF.